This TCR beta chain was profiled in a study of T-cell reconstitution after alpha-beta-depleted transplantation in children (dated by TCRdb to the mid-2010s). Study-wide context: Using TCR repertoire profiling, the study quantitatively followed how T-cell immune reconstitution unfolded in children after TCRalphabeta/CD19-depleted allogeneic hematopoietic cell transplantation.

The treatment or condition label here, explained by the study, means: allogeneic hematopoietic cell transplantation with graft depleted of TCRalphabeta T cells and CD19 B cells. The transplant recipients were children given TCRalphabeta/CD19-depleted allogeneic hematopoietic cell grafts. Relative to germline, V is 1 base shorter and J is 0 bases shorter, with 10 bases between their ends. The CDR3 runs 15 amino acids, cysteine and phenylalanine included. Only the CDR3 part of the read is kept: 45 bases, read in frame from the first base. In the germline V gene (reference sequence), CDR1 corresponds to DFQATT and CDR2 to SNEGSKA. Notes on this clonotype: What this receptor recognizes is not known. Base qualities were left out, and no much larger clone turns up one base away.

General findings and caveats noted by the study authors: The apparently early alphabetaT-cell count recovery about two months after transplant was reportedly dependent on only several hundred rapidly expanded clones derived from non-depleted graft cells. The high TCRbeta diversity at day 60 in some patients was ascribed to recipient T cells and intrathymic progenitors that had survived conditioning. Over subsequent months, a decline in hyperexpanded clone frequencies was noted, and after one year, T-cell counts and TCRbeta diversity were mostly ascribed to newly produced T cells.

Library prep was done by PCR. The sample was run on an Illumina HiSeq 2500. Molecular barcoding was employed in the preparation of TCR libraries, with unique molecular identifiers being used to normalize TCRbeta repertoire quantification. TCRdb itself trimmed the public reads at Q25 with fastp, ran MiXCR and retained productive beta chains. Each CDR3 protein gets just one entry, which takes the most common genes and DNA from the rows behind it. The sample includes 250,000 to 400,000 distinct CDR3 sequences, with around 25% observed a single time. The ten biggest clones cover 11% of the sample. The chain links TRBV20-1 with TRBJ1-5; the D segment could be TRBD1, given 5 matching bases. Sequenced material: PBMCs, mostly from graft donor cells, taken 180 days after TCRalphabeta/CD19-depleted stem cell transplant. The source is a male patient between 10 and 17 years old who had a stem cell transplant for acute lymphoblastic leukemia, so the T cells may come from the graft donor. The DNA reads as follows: TGCAGTGCTAGAGTTACCAGGGCTAGCAATCAGCCCCAGCATTTT. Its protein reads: CSARVTRASNQPQHF.